This T cell receptor beta chain was retrieved from a study of shared clonotypes between healthy human individuals. Regarding the study as a whole: As a rule, naive subsets had a larger estimated richness than memory subsets. It was expected that sequencing depth would affect clonotype sharing among donors.

About this clone: What it binds is not known.

The germline V gene encodes CDR1 WSHSY and CDR2 SAAADI. V was pared by 3 bases and J by 6 bases, with 17 bases between. The CDR3 has 15 amino acids. Profiling relied on immunoSEQ multiplex PCR, and the TCRdb table lists in-frame clones only, not all of them. The sample includes millions of clones, 90% to 95% seen only once; the top ten take under 0.15%. The chain uses TRBV10-2 and TRBJ2-5; the D gene is possibly TRBD1 (6 bases). Sequenced material: naive CD4+ T cells sorted from blood. Subset denoted: CD45RA+ positively selected. The clonotype comes from a man between 18 and 29 years old in good health. CDR3 in DNA: TGCGCCAGCAGTGATGCGGTAGGACAGAGGAAGACCCAGTACTTC. It codes for CASSDAVGQRKTQYF.